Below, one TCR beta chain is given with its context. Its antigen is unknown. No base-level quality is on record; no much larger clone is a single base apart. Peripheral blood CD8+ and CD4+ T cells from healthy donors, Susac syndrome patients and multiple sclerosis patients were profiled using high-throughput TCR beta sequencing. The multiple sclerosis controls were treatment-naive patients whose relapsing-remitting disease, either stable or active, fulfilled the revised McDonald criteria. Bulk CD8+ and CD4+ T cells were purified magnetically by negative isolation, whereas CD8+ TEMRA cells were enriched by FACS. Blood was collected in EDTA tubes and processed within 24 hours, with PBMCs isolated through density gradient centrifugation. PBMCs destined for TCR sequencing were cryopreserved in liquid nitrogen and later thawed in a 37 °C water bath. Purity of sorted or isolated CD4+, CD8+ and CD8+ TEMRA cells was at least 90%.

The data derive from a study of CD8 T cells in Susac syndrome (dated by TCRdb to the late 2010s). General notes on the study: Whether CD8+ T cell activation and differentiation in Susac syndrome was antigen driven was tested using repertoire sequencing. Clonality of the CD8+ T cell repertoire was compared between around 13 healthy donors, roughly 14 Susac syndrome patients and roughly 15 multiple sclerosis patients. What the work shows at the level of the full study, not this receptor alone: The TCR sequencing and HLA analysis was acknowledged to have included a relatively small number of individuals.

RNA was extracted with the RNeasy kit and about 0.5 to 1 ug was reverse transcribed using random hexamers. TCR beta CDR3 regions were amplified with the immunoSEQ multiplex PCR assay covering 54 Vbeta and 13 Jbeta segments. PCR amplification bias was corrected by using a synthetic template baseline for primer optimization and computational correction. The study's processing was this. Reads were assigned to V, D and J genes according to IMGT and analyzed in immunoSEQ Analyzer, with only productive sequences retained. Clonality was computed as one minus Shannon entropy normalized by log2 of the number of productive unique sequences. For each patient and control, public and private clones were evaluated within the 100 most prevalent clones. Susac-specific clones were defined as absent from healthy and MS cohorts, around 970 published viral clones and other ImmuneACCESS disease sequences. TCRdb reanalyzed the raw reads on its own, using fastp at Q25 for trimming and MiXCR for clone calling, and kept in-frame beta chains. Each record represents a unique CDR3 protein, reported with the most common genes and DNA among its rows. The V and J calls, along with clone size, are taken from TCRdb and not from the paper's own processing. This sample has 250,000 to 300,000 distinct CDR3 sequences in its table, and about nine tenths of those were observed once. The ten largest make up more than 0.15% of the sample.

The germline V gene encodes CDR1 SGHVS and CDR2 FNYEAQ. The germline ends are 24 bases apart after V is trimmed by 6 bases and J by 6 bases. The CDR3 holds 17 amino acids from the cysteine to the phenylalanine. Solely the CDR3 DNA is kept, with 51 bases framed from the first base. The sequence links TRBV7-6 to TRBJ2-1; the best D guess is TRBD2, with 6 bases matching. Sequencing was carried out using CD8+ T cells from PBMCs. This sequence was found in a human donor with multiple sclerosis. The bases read TGTGCCAGCAGTCTTGGGTCCCGGGACTTTGATTTCAATGAGCAGTTCTTC. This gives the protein CASSLGSRDFDFNEQFF. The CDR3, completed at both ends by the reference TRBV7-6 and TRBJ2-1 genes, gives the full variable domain GAGVSQSPRYKVTKRGQDVALRCDPISGHVSLYWYRQALGQGPEFLTYFNYEAQQDKSGLPNDRFSAERPEGSISTLTIQRTEQRDSAMYRCASSLGSRDFDFNEQFFGPGTRLTVL.